This TCR beta chain was sequenced during a study of blood T cell repertoires in COVID-19. The overall study: Researchers got acute and convalescent COVID-19 samples from the United States, Italy and Spain. PBMCs, B-cell-depleted T cells, or T cells were the source of the cDNA or gDNA that made up the material.

This clone was observed a handful of times. The J segment lost 2 bases and the V segment lost 0 bases, leaving 7 bases of the junction unmatched. This CDR3 contains 15 residues. CDR1 and CDR2 from the germline V gene are SQVTM and ANQGSEA. Sequencing was performed with immunoSEQ multiplex PCR; in TCRdb, only in-frame clones are kept and a portion is missing. Altogether 140,000 to 150,000 clones are present, roughly 79% being singletons, with the ten largest covering about 8.7%. Source material: peripheral blood. This chain connects TRBV29-1 to TRBJ2-7; 7 bases map to TRBD2. This TCR derives from a man aged 45-65 years with active or convalescent COVID-19. The CDR3 sequence is CSVEDPGGGPYEQYF. DNA of the CDR3: TGCAGCGTTGAAGATCCTGGCGGGGGACCCTACGAGCAGTACTTC.